The subject of this entry is one TCR beta chain. The antigen remains unidentified. The trim removed 6 bases at V and 3 bases at J, leaving 9 bases unmatched. Looked up from germline, CDR1 is KGHSH and CDR2 is LQKENI. The CDR3 sequence is 15 residues long. The study reverse transcribed the entire isolated RNA, so it sequenced expressed TCRB transcripts. The repertoire was sequenced with immunoSEQ multiplex PCR; TCRdb's copy has only in-frame clones and lacks some. The sample holds under 400,000 clones, around 12% seen once. These data belong to a study of beta chain features in type 1 diabetes. Study-wide findings and caveats: Compared to healthy donors, patients appeared to have naive, central memory and Treg TCRB repertoires that were more alike. VDJ junctions sequenced from type 1 diabetes patients showed fewer insertions and more deletions.

Sequencing input: naive CD4+ T cells from blood. This sequence joins TRBV18 and TRBJ2-7; TRBD2 matches at 9 bases. The source of this sequence is a man aged 18 to 30 in good health. CDR3 sequence (DNA): TGTGCCAGCTCGACGCGGGGGGGATCTGGCTACGAGCAGTACTTC. This codes for CASSTRGGSGYEQYF.